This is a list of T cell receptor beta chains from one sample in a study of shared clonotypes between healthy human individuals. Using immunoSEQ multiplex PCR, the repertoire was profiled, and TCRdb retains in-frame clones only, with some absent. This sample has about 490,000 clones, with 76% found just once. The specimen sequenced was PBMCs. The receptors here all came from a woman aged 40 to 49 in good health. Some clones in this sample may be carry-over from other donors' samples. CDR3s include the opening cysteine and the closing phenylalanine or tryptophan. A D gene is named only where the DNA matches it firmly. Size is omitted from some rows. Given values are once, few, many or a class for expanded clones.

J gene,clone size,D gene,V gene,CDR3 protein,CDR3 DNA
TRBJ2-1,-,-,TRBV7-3,CASSETGLRSYNEQFF,TGTGCCAGCAGCGAGACCGGACTTCGCTCCTACAATGAGCAGTTCTTC
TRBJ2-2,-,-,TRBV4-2,CASSQESLSEGGTGELFF,TGTGCCAGCAGCCAAGAAAGTCTGTCCGAGGGGGGAACCGGGGAGCTGTTTTTT
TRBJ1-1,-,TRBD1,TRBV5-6,CASSSDRGSFWTEAFF,TGTGCCAGCAGCTCGGACAGGGGGTCCTTTTGGACTGAAGCTTTCTTT
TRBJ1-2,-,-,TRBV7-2,CASSRRATGYGYTF,TGTGCCAGCAGCCGAAGGGCAACCGGCTATGGCTACACCTTC
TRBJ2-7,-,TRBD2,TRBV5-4,CASSPGASGYSYEQYF,TGTGCCAGCAGCCCGGGGGCTAGCGGGTATTCCTACGAGCAGTACTTC
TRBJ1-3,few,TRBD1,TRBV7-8,CASSLNRGRGFAVYF,TGTGCCAGCAGCTTAAACAGGGGAAGGGGGTTTGCCGTATATTTT
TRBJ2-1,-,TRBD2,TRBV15,CATSRDLLAGGREQFF,TGTGCCACCAGCAGAGACCTGCTAGCGGGAGGGCGGGAGCAGTTCTTC
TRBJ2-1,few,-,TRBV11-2,CASARRINNEQFF,TGTGCCAGCGCTCGACGGATTAACAATGAGCAGTTCTTC
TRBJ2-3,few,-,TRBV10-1,CATTGPGADTQYF,TGCGCCACCACGGGCCCCGGGGCAGATACGCAGTATTTT
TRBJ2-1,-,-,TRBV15,CATSRDFGLGGNEQFF,TGTGCCACCAGCAGAGATTTCGGACTAGGGGGTAATGAGCAGTTCTTC
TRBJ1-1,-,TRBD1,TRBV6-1,CASTGTGGTEAFF,TGTGCCAGCACCGGGACAGGAGGCACTGAAGCTTTCTTT
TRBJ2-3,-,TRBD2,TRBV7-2,CASSLLAGGPTDTQYF,TGTGCCAGCAGCTTACTAGCGGGAGGGCCTACAGATACGCAGTATTTT
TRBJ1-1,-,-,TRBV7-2,CASSFRQTLDGNTEAFF,TGTGCCAGCAGCTTCAGACAGACGCTAGATGGTAACACTGAAGCTTTCTTT
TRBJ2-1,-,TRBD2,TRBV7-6,CASIPSRGGLAETNPYNEQFF,TGTGCCAGCATACCCTCGCGGGGAGGACTAGCGGAAACTAACCCATACAATGAGCAGTTCTTC
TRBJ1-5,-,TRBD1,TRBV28,CASSGQVAQPQHF,TGTGCCAGCAGTGGACAGGTAGCGCAGCCCCAGCATTTT
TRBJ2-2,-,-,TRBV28,CASSGGGRGSGELFF,TGTGCCAGCAGCGGAGGAGGTCGAGGGTCCGGGGAGCTGTTTTTT
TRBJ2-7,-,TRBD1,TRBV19,CASSLGQGAYEQYF,TGTGCCAGTAGTCTGGGACAGGGGGCGTACGAGCAGTACTTC
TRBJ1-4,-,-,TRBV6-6,CASSAGEKLFF,TGTGCCAGCAGTGCAGGGGAAAAACTGTTTTTT
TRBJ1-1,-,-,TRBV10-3,CAIRGRGVGTEAFF,TGTGCCATCAGGGGGCGGGGAGTGGGCACTGAAGCTTTCTTT
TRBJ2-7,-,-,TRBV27,CASSLSSGVLGPYEQYF,TGTGCCAGCAGTTTATCGAGTGGGGTCCTCGGACCCTACGAGCAGTACTTC
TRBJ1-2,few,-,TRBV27,CASSSRHILVRTHYGYTF,TGTGCCAGCAGTTCCCGACACATCCTGGTGAGGACTCATTATGGCTACACCTTC
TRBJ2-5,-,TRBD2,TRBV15,CATSSLAGPGETQYF,TGTGCCACCAGTTCTCTAGCGGGACCCGGGGAGACCCAGTACTTC
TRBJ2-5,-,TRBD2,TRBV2,CASTPLALAVQETQYF,TGTGCCAGCACCCCTCTAGCACTAGCGGTCCAAGAGACCCAGTACTTC
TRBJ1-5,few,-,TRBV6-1,CASSEIRGIGQPQHF,TGTGCCAGCAGTGAAATCCGGGGGATCGGTCAGCCCCAGCATTTT
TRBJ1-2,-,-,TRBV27,CASSFWGGYGYTF,TGTGCCAGCAGTTTCTGGGGGGGCTATGGCTACACCTTC
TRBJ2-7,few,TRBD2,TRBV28,CASSQIAGGRYEQYF,TGTGCCAGCAGTCAAATAGCGGGAGGACGGTACGAGCAGTACTTC
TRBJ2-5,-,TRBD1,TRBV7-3,CASSLEGAEKTQYF,TGTGCCAGCAGCTTAGAGGGGGCCGAGAAGACCCAGTACTTC
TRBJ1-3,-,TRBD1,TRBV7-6,CASSATGVRGNTIYF,TGTGCCAGCAGCGCAACAGGGGTGAGAGGAAACACCATATATTTT
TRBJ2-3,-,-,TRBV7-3,CASSPIAPDTQYF,TGTGCCAGCAGCCCTATAGCCCCAGATACGCAGTATTTT
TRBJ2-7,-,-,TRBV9,CASSVGLAQNEQYF,TGTGCCAGCAGCGTCGGGTTAGCGCAGAACGAGCAGTACTTC
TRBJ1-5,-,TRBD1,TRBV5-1,CASSLGRGPGQPQHF,TGCGCCAGCAGCTTGGGTAGGGGGCCCGGTCAGCCCCAGCATTTT
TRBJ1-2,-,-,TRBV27,CASRTPGVGPYGYTF,TGTGCCAGCAGAACACCAGGGGTAGGTCCGTATGGCTACACCTTC
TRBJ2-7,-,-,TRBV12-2,CASRLALGTGSYEQYF,TGTGCAAGTCGCTTAGCGCTTGGGACAGGGTCCTACGAGCAGTACTTC
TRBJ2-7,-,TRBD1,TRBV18,CASSPTTGALPYEQYF,TGTGCCAGCTCACCCACGACAGGGGCCCTCCCCTACGAGCAGTACTTC
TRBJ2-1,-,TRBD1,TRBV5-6,CASRAGTGSYNEQFF,TGTGCCAGCAGGGCCGGGACAGGGTCCTACAATGAGCAGTTCTTC
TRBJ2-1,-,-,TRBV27,CASSLSTRGITNEQFF,TGTGCCAGCAGTTTATCGACGAGGGGGATTACCAATGAGCAGTTCTTC
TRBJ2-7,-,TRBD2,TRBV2,CASRGTSGTYEQYF,TGTGCCAGCAGGGGGACTAGCGGCACCTACGAGCAGTACTTC
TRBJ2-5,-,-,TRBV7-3,CASSLTHGNGEETQYF,TGTGCCAGCAGCTTAACGCACGGGAACGGGGAAGAGACCCAGTACTTC
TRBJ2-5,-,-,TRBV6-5,CASKDPMTQETQYF,TGTGCCAGCAAGGACCCCATGACCCAAGAGACCCAGTACTTC
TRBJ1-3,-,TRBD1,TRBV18,CASSPGTAGNTIYF,TGTGCCAGCTCACCCGGGACAGCTGGAAACACCATATATTTT
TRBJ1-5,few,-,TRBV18,CASSPLGSGSNQPQHF,TGTGCCAGCTCACCACTCGGCTCGGGTAGCAATCAGCCCCAGCATTTT
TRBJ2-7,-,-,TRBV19,CASSVTRWYEQYF,TGTGCCAGTAGTGTTACTAGATGGTACGAGCAGTACTTC
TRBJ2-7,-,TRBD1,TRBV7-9,CASSSGTGSGYEQYF,TGTGCCAGCAGCTCCGGGACAGGGAGTGGCTACGAGCAGTACTTC
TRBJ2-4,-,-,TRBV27,CASSQTPSPNIQYF,TGTGCCAGCAGTCAGACACCGTCCCCAAACATTCAGTACTTC
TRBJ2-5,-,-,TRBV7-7,CASSLARYPQETQYF,TGTGCCAGCAGCTTAGCCCGATACCCTCAAGAGACCCAGTACTTC
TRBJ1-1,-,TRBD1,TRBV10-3,CAISGEGAHTEAFF,TGTGCCATCAGTGGGGAGGGGGCGCACACTGAAGCTTTCTTT
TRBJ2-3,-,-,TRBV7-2,CASSLVAASTDTQYF,TGTGCCAGCAGCTTAGTAGCTGCTAGCACAGATACGCAGTATTTT
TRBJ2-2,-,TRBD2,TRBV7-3,CASSFLAGEAGELFF,TGTGCCAGCAGCTTCCTAGCGGGAGAGGCCGGGGAGCTGTTTTTT
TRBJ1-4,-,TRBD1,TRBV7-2,CASSDRQGSNEKLFF,TGTGCCAGCAGCGACCGACAGGGGAGTAACGAAAAACTGTTTTTT
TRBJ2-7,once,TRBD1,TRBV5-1,CASSLGSGQGIYEQYF,TGCGCCAGCAGCTTGGGGTCGGGACAGGGAATCTACGAGCAGTACTTC
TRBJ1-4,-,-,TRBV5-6,CASSLVSVNEKLFF,TGTGCCAGCAGCTTGGTATCAGTTAATGAAAAACTGTTTTTT
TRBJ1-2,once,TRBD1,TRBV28,CASSQDTGGRGYTF,TGTGCCAGCAGCCAAGATACAGGGGGCCGTGGCTACACCTTC
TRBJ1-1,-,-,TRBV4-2,CASSQTATGNTEAFF,TGTGCCAGCAGCCAAACGGCGACAGGGAACACTGAAGCTTTCTTT
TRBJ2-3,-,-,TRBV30,CAWGGPSTDTQYF,TGTGCCTGGGGGGGCCCTAGCACAGATACGCAGTATTTT
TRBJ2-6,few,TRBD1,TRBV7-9,CASSQQGFGANVLTF,TGTGCCAGCAGTCAACAGGGGTTTGGGGCCAACGTCCTGACTTTC
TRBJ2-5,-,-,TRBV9,CASSVGATSDPETQYF,TGTGCCAGCAGCGTAGGGGCCACCAGTGACCCAGAGACCCAGTACTTC
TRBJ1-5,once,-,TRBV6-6,CASSATSSYQPQHF,TGTGCCAGCAGTGCCACATCATCCTATCAGCCCCAGCATTTT